Listed here are 25 T cell receptor beta chains from one sample, sequenced in a study of blood T cell repertoires in COVID-19. Only in-frame clones appear in the TCRdb table, and some are missing; sequencing was by immunoSEQ multiplex PCR. There are 110,000 to 150,000 clones in the sample; almost 90% occur only once, and about 1.5% lies in the top ten. The material sequenced was peripheral blood. The receptor source for this set is a woman aged 55-69 years with acute or convalescent COVID-19.

DNA of the CDR3: TGTGCCAGCAGCTTACGGGACAGGGGGCAAGAGACCCAGTACTTC. This codes for CASSLRDRGQETQYF. This chain uses TRBV11-1 with TRBJ2-5; 11 nucleotides line up with TRBD1. Germline-derived CDR1 and CDR2 are SGHAT and FQDESV (reference sequence). V lost 2 bases to trimming and J lost 2 bases; unmatched junction nucleotides: 1. The CDR3 runs to 15 residues.

This rearrangement joins TRBV13 to TRBJ1-5; D uncertain. V was pared by 2 bases and J by 3 bases, with 11 bases between. The CDR3 extends over 15 amino acids. Looked up from germline, CDR1 is PRHDT and CDR2 is FYEKMQ (reference sequence). CDR3 coding DNA: TGTGCCAGCAGCTTATCGGGAGCGGACAATCAGCCCCAGCATTTT. It encodes CASSLSGADNQPQHF. The variable domain in full, completed from reference TRBV13 and TRBJ1-5, reads AAGVIQSPRHLIKEKRETATLKCYPIPRHDTVYWYQQGPGQDPQFLISFYEKMQSDKGSIPDRFSAQQFSDYHSELNMSSLELGDSALYFCASSLSGADNQPQHFGDGTRLSIL.

The J gene is TRBJ2-2, the V gene TRBV7-9; D perhaps matches TRBD1 (5 bases). The CDR3 totals 15 residues. V lost 3 bases and J 2 bases, leaving 10 bases between the germline ends. CDR1 is SEHNR and CDR2 is FQNEAQ in the germline V gene (reference sequence). CDR3 loop: CASSFGQLNTGELFF. DNA for the CDR3: TGTGCCAGCAGCTTCGGACAACTAAACACCGGGGAGCTGTTTTTT.

The gene calls are TRBV11-2 and TRBJ2-7; 11 positions agree with TRBD1. V shed 1 base and J 8 bases; nucleotides not matched to a gene: 7. Germline-derived CDR1 and CDR2 are SGHAT and FQNNGV. The CDR3 is 15 residues long. The CDR3 reads CASSLGTGGGRKQYF. The CDR3 bases are TGTGCCAGCAGCTTAGGGACAGGGGGCGGTCGAAAGCAGTACTTC. Together with reference TRBV11-2 and TRBJ2-7, the CDR3 gives the full variable domain: EAGVAQSPRYKIIEKRQSVAFWCNPISGHATLYWYQQILGQGPKLLIQFQNNGVVDDSQLPKDRFSAERLKGVDSTLKIQPAKLEDSAVYLCASSLGTGGGRKQYFGPGTRLTVT.

This chain's CDR3 is CASSLAGGPSSYNEQFF. In DNA form, the CDR3 reads TGTGCCAGCAGCTTAGCGGGGGGGCCTAGCTCCTACAATGAGCAGTTCTTC. J is TRBJ2-1 and V is TRBV7-2; possible D gene TRBD2, 7 bases. From germline, CDR1 is SGHTA and CDR2 FQGNSA. This CDR3 is 17 amino acids long. The V end lost 0 bases, the J end lost 0 bases, and 12 bases lay between the germline ends.

The genes are TRBV28 and TRBJ2-7; D call uncertain. The CDR3 has 15 amino acids. The germline gives CDR1 MDHEN, CDR2 SYDVKM. V lost 5 bases and J 0 bases, leaving 14 bases between the germline ends. In DNA form, the CDR3 reads TGTGCCAGCAGTGAAATGATCGGTATCTCCTACGAGCAGTACTTC. Protein: CASSEMIGISYEQYF.

V gene TRBV18 combines with J gene TRBJ1-1; no firm D call. The germline CDR1 and CDR2 sequences are KGHSH and LQKENI. The CDR3 loop spans 14 amino acids. V was trimmed by 0 bases and J by 4 bases, leaving 9 bases between them. The CDR3 is CASSPPERLTEAFF. CDR3 sequence (DNA): TGTGCCAGCTCACCACCAGAGCGGCTCACTGAAGCTTTCTTT.

The CDR3 DNA is TGTGCCAGCAGCGTAGCCCTGGGACAGGCCACCTACAATGAGCAGTTCTTC. Protein product: CASSVALGQATYNEQFF. The chain uses TRBV9 and TRBJ2-1; 8 bases are shared with TRBD1. The germline V gene has CDR1 SGDLS and CDR2 YYNGEE. The CDR3 is 17 amino acids. V shed 0 bases, J shed 2 bases, and the junction held 7 bases outside the gene matches.

The CDR3 here is CASRGTGGGNQPQHF. CDR3 DNA sequence: TGTGCCAGCAGGGGGACAGGGGGCGGCAATCAGCCCCAGCATTTT. The chain is built from TRBV2 and TRBJ1-5, with 12 bases matching TRBD1. This CDR3 spans 15 amino acids. J gave up 2 bases and V 6 bases, and 2 bases lay outside the gene matches. Germline V gene data show CDR1 as SNHLY and CDR2 as FYNNEI.

This chain connects TRBV5-4 to TRBJ2-3; 8 nucleotides line up with TRBD2. The germline V gene has CDR1 SGHNT and CDR2 YYREEE (reference sequence). This CDR3 is built from 15 residues. The V gene end was trimmed by 2 bases and the J gene end by 1 base; junction bases not matched to a gene: 3. The CDR3 spells CASSFSAGGTDTQYF. The CDR3 nucleotides are TGTGCCAGCAGCTTCTCAGCGGGGGGCACAGATACGCAGTATTTT.

The J gene is TRBJ1-2, the V gene TRBV28; D is ambiguous. This CDR3 contains 14 residues. Between the trimmed V and J ends, which lost 3 bases and 1 base, there was a span of 9 bases. Germline values: CDR1 MDHEN, CDR2 SYDVKM. CDR3 nucleotides: TGTGCCAGCAGTTTCCCCGGAGATAACTATGGCTACACCTTC. It yields the protein CASSFPGDNYGYTF.

The J gene is TRBJ2-3, the V gene TRBV3-1 (or the pseudogene TRBV3-2), with 7 bases lining up with TRBD2. CDR3 size: 15 residues. J lost 3 bases, V lost 4 bases, and 7 bases had no gene match. The germline gives CDR1 LGHDT, CDR2 YNNKEL (reference sequence). CDR3 region: CASSLNWGGTDTQYF. The CDR3 coding sequence is TGTGCCAGCAGCCTAAATTGGGGGGGGACAGATACGCAGTATTTT.

The V and J genes are TRBV18 and TRBJ2-7; 9 nucleotides align to TRBD1. This CDR3 region has 15 residues. CDR1 KGHSH and CDR2 LQKENI come from the germline V gene. The V gene end was trimmed by 4 bases and the J gene end by 3 bases; junction bases not matched to a gene: 7. This chain's CDR3 is CASSHPGQGHYEQYF. The CDR3 nucleotides are TGTGCCAGCTCACACCCGGGACAGGGTCACTACGAGCAGTACTTC.

The J gene is TRBJ2-1, the V gene TRBV27; TRBD1 aligns across 12 bases. V lost 6 bases to trimming and J lost 9 bases; unmatched junction nucleotides: 9. This CDR3 region has 15 residues. Germline V gene data show CDR1 as MNHEY and CDR2 as SMNVEV (reference sequence). The CDR3 DNA sequence: TGTGCCAGCAGCTCACGGGGGACAGGGGGCGCTGAGCAGTTCTTC. It translates to CASSSRGTGGAEQFF.

V and J are TRBV7-6 and TRBJ2-7; TRBD2 might be the D (7 bases). CDR3 length: 14 residues. Germline V CDR1 and CDR2: SGHVS, FNYEAQ. The V end was cut by 5 bases, the J end by 2 bases, with 13 bases between. The CDR3 DNA sequence: TGTGCCAGCAGCAAAGGGGAGGGGGCCTACGAGCAGTACTTC. Its translation is CASSKGEGAYEQYF. Using reference TRBV7-6 and TRBJ2-7 for the parts outside the CDR3, the full variable domain is GAGVSQSPRYKVTKRGQDVALRCDPISGHVSLYWYRQALGQGPEFLTYFNYEAQQDKSGLPNDRFSAERPEGSISTLTIQRTEQRDSAMYRCASSKGEGAYEQYFGPGTRLTVT.

CDR3 nucleotides: TGTGCCAGCTCAATCGGCGGGGAAAACTATGGCTACACCTTC. It yields the protein CASSIGGENYGYTF. The gene calls are TRBV18 and TRBJ1-2; no clear D. In germline, CDR1 is KGHSH, CDR2 LQKENI. This CDR3 comprises 14 residues. V lost 5 bases and J 2 bases, leaving 12 bases between the germline ends.

The V call is TRBV7-3, the J call TRBJ2-3, with TRBD2 matching over 13 bases. The CDR3 is 19 amino acids. V shed 5 bases, J shed 4 bases, and the junction held 15 bases outside the gene matches. CDR1 and CDR2 from the germline V gene are SGHTA and FQGTGA. The CDR3: CASSHEAGTSGVLADTQYF. The CDR3 DNA follows: TGTGCCAGCAGCCACGAAGCCGGGACTAGCGGGGTCTTGGCAGATACGCAGTATTTT.

CDR3 protein: CAISESTQGAGGYTF. In nucleotides, the CDR3 is TGTGCCATCAGTGAGTCGACCCAGGGGGCGGGCGGCTACACCTTC. The V and J genes are TRBV10-3 and TRBJ1-2, with 8 positions matching TRBD1. Germline V CDR1 and CDR2: ENHRY, SYGVKD. The V and J ends lost 0 bases and 8 bases, in that order; junction bases with no gene match: 8. This CDR3 spans 15 amino acids.

The rearrangement joins TRBV7-9 to TRBJ1-4, with D tentatively TRBD1 (6 bases). Germline-derived CDR1 and CDR2 are SEHNR and FQNEAQ (reference sequence). CDR3 length: 15 residues. The V end was cut by 5 bases, the J end by 5 bases, with 15 bases between. CDR3 in amino acids: CASSQEQGPNEKLFF. The DNA for the CDR3 is TGTGCCAGCAGCCAAGAACAGGGCCCAAATGAAAAACTGTTTTTT.

This chain uses TRBV29-1 with TRBJ1-3, with unresolved D. The germline V gene has CDR1 SQVTM and CDR2 ANQGSEA. The CDR3 contains 13 residues. Trimming pared 3 bases from V and 0 bases from J, leaving 6 bases between. The CDR3 here is CSVEESSGNTIYF. The CDR3, as DNA: TGCAGCGTTGAGGAGAGCTCTGGAAACACCATATATTTT.

The J gene is TRBJ2-2, the V gene TRBV4-3; 13 bases are a match to TRBD2. Germline CDR1 reads LGHNA; CDR2 reads YSLEER. The J segment lost 3 bases and the V segment lost 1 base, leaving 5 bases of the junction unmatched. The CDR3 totals 18 residues. CDR3 coding DNA: TGCGCCAGCAGCCAAGTTGGGACTAGCGGGGTCCACACCGGGGAGCTGTTTTTT. Translated, it gives CASSQVGTSGVHTGELFF.

This clone has a single count. This chain connects TRBV11-2 to TRBJ2-7; tentative D call: TRBD1 (6 bases). This CDR3 is built from 14 residues. Trimming pared 5 bases from V and 0 bases from J, leaving 11 bases between. Germline lookup yields CDR1 SGHAT and CDR2 FQNNGV. The CDR3 bases are TGTGCCAGCAGCACCCGACAGGACTCCTACGAGCAGTACTTC. It codes for CASSTRQDSYEQYF.

The CDR3 DNA reads TGTGCCAGCAGCTTGGGGGACAGGGGGAACTATGGCTACACCTTC. It translates to CASSLGDRGNYGYTF. V gene TRBV5-4 combines with J gene TRBJ1-2; TRBD1 aligns across 11 bases. J lost 2 bases, V lost 0 bases, and 0 bases had no gene match. There are 15 residues in the CDR3. Looked up from germline, CDR1 is SGHNT and CDR2 is YYREEE (reference sequence).

The CDR3 nucleotides are TGTGCCAGCAGGCCGGACAGGGGGCTCGACACCGGGGAGCTGTTTTTT. It is translated as CASRPDRGLDTGELFF. The genes are TRBV28 and TRBJ2-2; 11 bases map to TRBD1. CDR1 and CDR2 (germline): MDHEN, SYDVKM. The CDR3 is 16 amino acids. V was clipped by 6 bases and J by 3 bases; unmatched bases: 6.

In DNA form, the CDR3 reads TGTGCCAGCAGCCCCACTATCGCGGGGGGTCGCTACAATGAGCAGTTCTTC. This codes for CASSPTIAGGRYNEQFF. This rearrangement joins TRBV7-6 to TRBJ2-1, with 8 bases fitting TRBD2. Germline CDR1 is SGHVS and CDR2 is FNYEAQ. V shed 5 bases, J shed 3 bases, and the junction held 12 bases outside the gene matches. The CDR3 has 17 amino acids.